These 29 T cell receptor beta chains came from one sample sequenced in a study of blood T cell repertoires in COVID-19. The repertoire was sequenced with immunoSEQ multiplex PCR; TCRdb's copy has only in-frame clones and lacks some. The sample has 300,000 or so clones; 65% to 90% are singletons. Sequencing was done on a sample of PBMCs or T cells enriched from blood (not recorded which). These receptor sequences come from a woman aged 40-49 years with acute COVID-19.

The genes are TRBV5-1 and TRBJ2-2, with TRBD2 identical over 8 bases. The CDR3 totals 15 residues. V was pared by 2 bases and J by 4 bases, with 4 bases of the junction left unmatched. Germline values: CDR1 SGHRS, CDR2 YFSETQ. The CDR3 nucleotides are TGCGCCAGCAGCTTCGGGGGGGCCCTCACCGGGGAGCTGTTTTTT. This encodes CASSFGGALTGELFF.

J is TRBJ2-1 and V is TRBV4-1; 10 bases agree with TRBD2. V was pared by 4 bases and J by 8 bases, with 14 bases of the junction left unmatched. From germline, CDR1 is MGHRA and CDR2 YSYEKL. This CDR3 comprises 17 residues. CDR3 DNA: TGCGCCAGCAGCCCTGAAGGTCAGGGACTAGCGAGGTATGAGCAGTTCTTC. Amino acids: CASSPEGQGLARYEQFF.

The chain uses TRBV7-2 and TRBJ1-4; D not certain. CDR3 length: 12 amino acids. The ends were cut back, 1 base at V and 8 bases at J, with 5 bases in the middle. Germline CDR1 is SGHTA and CDR2 is FQGNSA. In DNA, the CDR3 is TGTGCCAGCAGCTTAGATGGCGAAAAACTGTTTTTT. It specifies CASSLDGEKLFF.

CDR3: CASRLPGGKGPKGHNQPQHF. Here the CDR3 DNA reads TGTGCCAGCAGACTTCCGGGAGGGAAGGGGCCAAAAGGACACAATCAGCCCCAGCATTTT. The chain employs TRBV3-1 (or the pseudogene TRBV3-2) and TRBJ1-5; the D gene is possibly TRBD1 (5 bases). There are 20 residues in the CDR3. CDR1 and CDR2 (germline): LGHDT, YNNKEL (reference sequence). V gave up 6 bases and J gave up 3 bases, with 30 bases separating them.

The chain links TRBV9 to TRBJ2-7; 7 nucleotides match TRBD1. Germline CDR1 is SGDLS and CDR2 is YYNGEE. CDR3 length: 14 amino acids. V was pared by 0 bases and J by 4 bases, with 4 bases of the junction left unmatched. The CDR3 reads CASSVGDRHYEQYF. The CDR3 nucleotides are TGTGCCAGCAGCGTAGGGGACAGACATTACGAGCAGTACTTC.

V and J are TRBV9 and TRBJ1-6; TRBD1 matches at 8 bases. Germline V CDR1 and CDR2: SGDLS, YYNGEE. Trimming at V came to 4 bases and at J to 2 bases, leaving 5 bases not matched to a gene. The CDR3 extends over 16 amino acids. The CDR3 DNA follows: TGTGCCAGCAGCTCAGGACAGGGCACCTATAATTCACCCCTCCACTTT. Translation gives CASSSGQGTYNSPLHF.

The chain links TRBV7-2 to TRBJ2-2; TRBD2 matches at 9 bases. From germline, CDR1 is SGHTA and CDR2 FQGNSA. The CDR3 contains 16 residues. J gave up 6 bases and V 4 bases, and 9 bases lay outside the gene matches. The CDR3 DNA sequence: TGTGCCAGCAGCTCATTAAGCGGGGGGCAGCCCGGGGAGCTGTTTTTT. Translating it yields CASSSLSGGQPGELFF.

CDR3 loop: CASSFTAGNYGYTF. In DNA, the CDR3 is TGTGCCAGCAGCTTTACGGCAGGAAACTATGGCTACACCTTC. The chain recombines TRBV5-4 with TRBJ1-2; D uncertain. The CDR3 runs to 14 residues. Deletions cut 2 bases from V and 2 bases from J, with 10 bases between. Germline lookup yields CDR1 SGHNT and CDR2 YYREEE (reference sequence).

The chain is built from TRBV29-1 and TRBJ1-1, with 8 bases that match TRBD1. This CDR3 has 14 residues. Germline values: CDR1 SQVTM, CDR2 ANQGSEA. The ends lost 6 bases at V and 5 bases at J; junction bases unmatched: 11. The CDR3 is CSVDRGLERTEAFF. The CDR3 nucleotides are TGCAGCGTCGACAGGGGCCTTGAAAGGACTGAAGCTTTCTTT. Full variable domain (missing parts from reference TRBV29-1 and TRBJ1-1): SAVISQKPSRDICQRGTSLTIQCQVDSQVTMMFWYRQQPGQSLTLIATANQGSEATYESGFVIDKFPISRPNLTFSTLTVSNMSPEDSSIYLCSVDRGLERTEAFFGQGTRLTVV.

The CDR3 nucleotides are TGCGCCAGCAGCCCTAAGGGGGCTAACTATGGCTACACCTTC. It codes for CASSPKGANYGYTF. The genes are TRBV5-1 and TRBJ1-2, with D maybe TRBD1 (6 bases). Germline V CDR1 and CDR2: SGHRS, YFSETQ. V dropped 4 bases and J dropped 0 bases, with 10 bases sitting between them. The CDR3 covers 14 residues.

This clone showed up many times. The V and J genes are TRBV2 and TRBJ1-5; maybe TRBD1 (6 bases). The CDR3 is made up of 14 amino acids. CDR1 and CDR2 (germline): SNHLY, FYNNEI. The germline V and J ends were trimmed by 4 bases and 1 base, with 8 bases remaining between them. In DNA form, the CDR3 reads TGTGCCAGCAGTGGGACAGCGAGCAATCAGCCCCAGCATTTT. As protein: CASSGTASNQPQHF. Filled out from reference TRBV2 and TRBJ1-5, the complete variable domain reads EPEVTQTPSHQVTQMGQEVILRCVPISNHLYFYWYRQILGQKVEFLVSFYNNEISEKSEIFDDQFSVERPDGSNFTLKIRSTKLEDSAMYFCASSGTASNQPQHFGDGTRLSIL.

The chain is built from TRBV3-1 (or the pseudogene TRBV3-2) and TRBJ2-7; D is possibly TRBD1 (5 bases). The germline V and J ends were trimmed by 4 bases and 3 bases, with 19 bases remaining between them. CDR1 is LGHDT and CDR2 is YNNKEL in the germline V gene (reference sequence). The CDR3 sequence is 16 residues long. The CDR3 DNA sequence: TGTGCCAGCAGCCGCCCCTCTCGAGACGGACACTACGAGCAGTACTTC. This gives the protein CASSRPSRDGHYEQYF.

V and J are TRBV7-3 and TRBJ1-2, with TRBD1 as a possible D gene (6 bases). V lost 2 bases and J 1 base, leaving 20 bases between the germline ends. Looked up from germline, CDR1 is SGHTA and CDR2 is FQGTGA. The CDR3 is 18 amino acids. The DNA of the CDR3 is TGTGCCAGCAGCTTACGTGGCGGGGGCCCTCGATATAACTATGGCTACACCTTC. Protein: CASSLRGGGPRYNYGYTF.

The rearrangement links TRBV7-2 to TRBJ2-3; 8 bases are a match to TRBD1. Losses at the gene ends were 5 bases for V and 2 bases for J; bases not matched to a gene: 3. CDR3 size: 14 residues. Germline V gives CDR1 SGHTA, CDR2 FQGNSA. CDR3 coding DNA: TGTGCCAGCAGCCGGGACAGGTTCACAGATACGCAGTATTTT. Its translation: CASSRDRFTDTQYF.

This chain connects TRBV13 to TRBJ2-1; D possibly corresponds to TRBD2 (6 bases). V was clipped by 5 bases and J by 2 bases, with 16 bases between them. CDR1 and CDR2 from the germline V gene are PRHDT and FYEKMQ (reference sequence). This CDR3 comprises 16 residues. The CDR3 bases are TGTGCCAGCAGCCCGACCGGGGCTAGCGCCTACAATGAGCAGTTCTTC. Residues: CASSPTGASAYNEQFF.

This sequence joins TRBV19 and TRBJ2-4; tentatively, D is TRBD2 (6 bases). This CDR3 comprises 14 residues. Germline V gene sequence: CDR1 LNHDA, CDR2 SQIVND (reference sequence). V lost 5 bases and J 9 bases, leaving 17 bases between the germline ends. The CDR3 sequence: CASSWGVSGSIQYF. As DNA, the CDR3 is TGTGCCAGTAGTTGGGGGGTTTCGGGGAGCATTCAGTACTTC.

The chain joins TRBV18 to TRBJ1-5, with 7 bases lining up with TRBD1. The CDR3 length is 13 residues. In germline, CDR1 is KGHSH, CDR2 LQKENI. The V segment lost 5 bases and the J segment 7 bases; nucleotides outside the gene matches: 5. CDR3 region: CASSEYRGQPQHF. CDR3 DNA: TGTGCCAGCTCAGAATACAGGGGACAGCCCCAGCATTTT.

The chain couples TRBV2 to TRBJ1-4; D might be TRBD1 (5 bases). This CDR3 contains 14 residues. Trimming took off 7 bases at V and 3 bases at J, with 12 bases between the two ends. Germline V gene data show CDR1 as SNHLY and CDR2 as FYNNEI. The DNA for the CDR3 is TGTGCCAGCAACCCTCAAGGGGCTAATGAAAAACTGTTTTTT. Protein sequence: CASNPQGANEKLFF. Variable domain in full (rest from reference TRBV2 and TRBJ1-4): EPEVTQTPSHQVTQMGQEVILRCVPISNHLYFYWYRQILGQKVEFLVSFYNNEISEKSEIFDDQFSVERPDGSNFTLKIRSTKLEDSAMYFCASNPQGANEKLFFGSGTQLSVL.

V is TRBV5-1 and J is TRBJ2-7; D remains ambiguous. Trimming took 0 bases from V and 6 from J, leaving 13 bases between them. The CDR3 consists of 14 residues. Germline-derived CDR1 and CDR2 are SGHRS and YFSETQ. CDR3 DNA sequence: TGCGCCAGCAGCTTGGGGCGGTACCTAGGCGAGCAGTACTTC. This sequence encodes CASSLGRYLGEQYF.

The gene calls are TRBV29-1 and TRBJ2-1; the D is unclear. Germline-derived CDR1 and CDR2 are SQVTM and ANQGSEA. This CDR3 is built from 14 residues. Trimming stripped 5 bases from V and 0 bases from J, with 11 bases between. The CDR3 DNA is TGCAGCGTTCTCAAAGCTAGCTCCTACAATGAGCAGTTCTTC. Its protein is CSVLKASSYNEQFF.

The chain recombines TRBV5-4 with TRBJ2-1; D possibly corresponds to TRBD1 (5 bases). The germline V and J ends were trimmed by 0 bases and 9 bases, with 16 bases remaining between them. The V gene's germline CDR1 is SGHNT and CDR2 YYREEE (reference sequence). This CDR3 region has 15 residues. CDR3: CASSLASSPRGEQFF. The CDR3 nucleotides are TGTGCCAGCAGCTTGGCTTCTAGTCCAAGGGGTGAGCAGTTCTTC.

The rearrangement joins TRBV7-8 to TRBJ2-2, with a possible D match to TRBD2 (7 bases). The CDR3 totals 15 residues. Germline values: CDR1 SGHVS, CDR2 FQNEAQ. V was shortened by 1 base and J by 6 bases, with 12 bases between the two germline ends. CDR3 amino acids: CASSLEGGEAGELFF. CDR3 DNA: TGTGCCAGCAGCTTAGAAGGGGGGGAAGCCGGGGAGCTGTTTTTT.

The V gene is TRBV7-3, the J gene TRBJ2-3, with a possible D match to TRBD2 (6 bases). V lost 0 bases and J 2 bases, leaving 12 bases between the germline ends. The CDR3 is 16 residues long. CDR1 SGHTA and CDR2 FQGTGA come from the germline V gene. The DNA of the CDR3 is TGTGCCAGCAGCTTAACGGCGGGGAGGCCCACAGATACGCAGTATTTT. It translates to CASSLTAGRPTDTQYF. Based on the CDR3 plus reference TRBV7-3 and TRBJ2-3, the full variable domain is GAGVSQTPSNKVTEKGKYVELRCDPISGHTALYWYRQSLGQGPEFLIYFQGTGAADDSGLPNDRFFAVRPEGSVSTLKIQRTERGDSAVYLCASSLTAGRPTDTQYFGPGTRLTVL.

The CDR3 nucleotides are TGTGCCAGCAGTCCCATCGACAGGGGGCGGCACGAGCAGTACTTC. This translates into CASSPIDRGRHEQYF. The chain carries TRBV2 and TRBJ2-7, with 10 bases fitting TRBD1. The CDR3 extends over 15 amino acids. Germline loops: CDR1 SNHLY, CDR2 FYNNEI. J gave up 5 bases and V 5 bases, and 9 bases lay outside the gene matches. Variable domain in full (rest from reference TRBV2 and TRBJ2-7): EPEVTQTPSHQVTQMGQEVILRCVPISNHLYFYWYRQILGQKVEFLVSFYNNEISEKSEIFDDQFSVERPDGSNFTLKIRSTKLEDSAMYFCASSPIDRGRHEQYFGPGTRLTVT.

Only one count was recorded for this clone. The rearrangement links TRBV12-3 or TRBV12-4 to TRBJ1-2; 9 bases fit TRBD1. V lost 5 bases to trimming and J lost 8 bases; unmatched junction nucleotides: 6. The CDR3 extends over 13 amino acids. As DNA, the CDR3 is TGTGCCAGCAGTCGGACAGGGGTCGGGGGCTACACCTTC. Amino acid sequence: CASSRTGVGGYTF.

The chain couples TRBV7-2 to TRBJ2-5, with no clear D. Per the germline V gene, CDR1 is SGHTA and CDR2 is FQGNSA. This CDR3 comprises 12 residues. V was pared by 8 bases and J by 5 bases, with 12 bases between. Here the CDR3 DNA reads TGTGCCAGCGCCGAGAGTGGTGAGACCCAGTACTTC. This encodes CASAESGETQYF.

J is TRBJ2-1 and V is TRBV9, with D unresolved. Germline loops: CDR1 SGDLS, CDR2 YYNGEE. Deletions cut 4 bases from V and 1 base from J, with 9 bases between. This CDR3 has 14 amino acids. CDR3 protein: CASSPEVSYNEQFF. The CDR3 bases are TGTGCCAGCAGCCCAGAAGTATCCTACAATGAGCAGTTCTTC.

The genes are TRBV27 and TRBJ1-5, with D perhaps TRBD1 (5 bases). Germline V gives CDR1 MNHEY, CDR2 SMNVEV (reference sequence). This CDR3 spans 14 amino acids. Between the trimmed V and J ends, which lost 3 bases and 7 bases, there was a span of 13 bases. CDR3 DNA sequence: TGTGCCAGCAGTTTTTCGAGGGGAGGGCAGCCCCAGCATTTT. It translates to CASSFSRGGQPQHF.

The V and J genes are TRBV6-6 and TRBJ2-1; 12 bases line up with TRBD2. The CDR3 loop spans 17 amino acids. CDR1 and CDR2 from the germline V gene are MNHNY and SVGAGI (reference sequence). V lost 5 bases and J lost 9; bases outside the gene matches: 14. The CDR3, as DNA: TGTGCCAGCAGTCCTTGGGCGGCTAGCGGGAGGGCCAGTGAGCAGTTCTTC. Translation: CASSPWAASGRASEQFF.